The rows below give T cell receptor beta chains drawn from one sample of a study of blood T cell repertoires in COVID-19. Here immunoSEQ multiplex PCR was the method, and the copy in TCRdb shows in-frame clones only, minus some. The sample includes 150,000 to 200,000 clones, around 93% of them seen just once. The source material was peripheral blood. The receptors stem from a man aged 25 to 40 with COVID-19, enrolled during active disease. The CDR3 runs from the conserved cysteine through the conserved F or W. D genes are given only for firm matches. Not every row has a clone size; where given, it reads once, few, many or a size class.

v_call	clone_size	d_call	j_call	cdr3_nt	cdr3_aa
TRBV6-5	.	.	TRBJ2-3	TGTGCCAGCATCGGTGGGGGGAGCACAGATACGCAGTATTTT	CASIGGGSTDTQYF
TRBV13	.	TRBD1	TRBJ2-1	TGTGCCAGCAGCTTATACGGACAGGTGACCTACAATGAGCAGTTCTTC	CASSLYGQVTYNEQFF
TRBV6-2/TRBV6-3	.	.	TRBJ1-2	TGTGCCAGCAGCCCGATGGGGACTGACTACACCTTC	CASSPMGTDYTF
TRBV6-5	.	.	TRBJ1-2	TGTGCCAGCAGTTACTCCGACCGTTACGGGGGCTACACCTTC	CASSYSDRYGGYTF
TRBV29-1	.	TRBD1	TRBJ1-1	TGCAGCGTTTGGGACAGGGGGAACACTGAAGCTTTCTTT	CSVWDRGNTEAFF
TRBV2	.	TRBD2	TRBJ2-3	TGTGCCAGCAGACCCAGACTAGCGGGAGGCACAGATACGCAGTATTTT	CASRPRLAGGTDTQYF
TRBV29-1	.	TRBD1	TRBJ2-2	TGCAGCGTTGCCGGACAGGGGAACACCGGGGAGCTGTTTTTT	CSVAGQGNTGELFF
TRBV28	.	.	TRBJ1-4	TGTGCCAGCAGTCCCCCACTCGCAACTAATGAAAAACTGTTTTTT	CASSPPLATNEKLFF
TRBV5-4	.	TRBD1	TRBJ1-2	TGTGCCAGCAGCGGGACAGGGAACTATGGCTACACCTTC	CASSGTGNYGYTF
TRBV27	.	.	TRBJ2-7	TGTGCCAGCAGTTTAAGAGGGATCTCCTACGAGCAGTACTTC	CASSLRGISYEQYF
TRBV4-3	.	TRBD1	TRBJ1-2	TGCGCCAGCAACCCCTCGCGGACAGGGAGGTATGGCTACACCTTC	CASNPSRTGRYGYTF
TRBV6-4	few	TRBD1	TRBJ1-2	TGTGCCAGCAGTGACTCGCAGGGGGCTAGAGGCTACACCTTC	CASSDSQGARGYTF
TRBV3-1/TRBV3-2	.	.	TRBJ1-1	TGTGCCAGCAGCCGACAGGCGCAAAACACTGAAGCTTTCTTT	CASSRQAQNTEAFF
TRBV7-2	.	TRBD2	TRBJ2-3	TGTGCCAGCAGCTTAGGTGGGGGGGCAGATACGCAGTATTTT	CASSLGGGADTQYF
TRBV28	once	.	TRBJ2-7	TGTGCCAGCAGTTTGGGGACACCTCCCTACGAGCAGTACTTC	CASSLGTPPYEQYF
TRBV6-2/TRBV6-3	.	TRBD2	TRBJ2-2	TGTGCCAGCAGTACCTCTGAGCGGGGGCGAACCGGGGAGCTGTTTTTT	CASSTSERGRTGELFF
TRBV19	.	.	TRBJ2-2	TGTGCCAGTAGTATCGCCCCGCTCAGGGGCCCCGGGGAGCTGTTTTTT	CASSIAPLRGPGELFF
TRBV4-1	.	TRBD2	TRBJ2-1	TGCGCCAGCAGCCATCCGGGGGGGTACAATGAGCAGTTCTTC	CASSHPGGYNEQFF
TRBV19	.	.	TRBJ1-1	TGTGCCAGTAGTATTTTCGGGGGGCTAGGCACTGAAGCTTTCTTT	CASSIFGGLGTEAFF
TRBV11-3	few	TRBD1	TRBJ1-1	TGTGCCAGCAGCTATCCGGGACAGGAAGCTTTCTTT	CASSYPGQEAFF
TRBV6-1	few	.	TRBJ1-6	TGTGCCAGCAGTGAAGGGTTTTCTGGGGAGTATAATTCACCCCTCCACTTT	CASSEGFSGEYNSPLHF
TRBV20-1	.	.	TRBJ1-2	TGCAGTGCAGGGGATTATGGCTACACCTTC	CSAGDYGYTF
TRBV5-4	.	.	TRBJ1-2	TGTGCCAGCAGCCAGAACAGATACGGCTACACCTTC	CASSQNRYGYTF
TRBV5-1	.	.	TRBJ2-3	TGCGCCACCTCATGGAACAGGCTCACAGATACGCAGTATTTT	CATSWNRLTDTQYF
TRBV12-3/TRBV12-4	.	.	TRBJ2-3	TGTGCCAGCACCAAGGAACGAGGGGATACGCAGTATTTT	CASTKERGDTQYF
TRBV24-1	.	.	TRBJ2-1	TGTGCCACCAGTGACGACCGGGACATCAATGAGCAGTTCTTC	CATSDDRDINEQFF
TRBV9	.	.	TRBJ1-3	TGTGCCAGCAGCGTACGCTTGGCAGGGTGGATCTCTGGAAACACCATATATTTT	CASSVRLAGWISGNTIYF
TRBV6-2/TRBV6-3	.	TRBD1	TRBJ2-7	TGTGCCAGCAGTTACCTATTTACAGGGGACCCCTACGAGCAGTACTTC	CASSYLFTGDPYEQYF
TRBV7-9	.	TRBD1	TRBJ1-1	TGTGCCAGCAGCCCCAAGGGACAGGTGAACACTGAAGCTTTCTTT	CASSPKGQVNTEAFF
TRBV7-2	.	TRBD1	TRBJ2-5	TGTGCCAGCAGCTTACACACTCGGACAGGATGGCAAGAGACCCAGTACTTC	CASSLHTRTGWQETQYF
TRBV14	.	TRBD1	TRBJ1-6	TGTGCCAGCAGCCCCGGACAGGGGAAAGGGTCACCCCTCCACTTT	CASSPGQGKGSPLHF
TRBV13	.	TRBD1	TRBJ2-2	TGTGCCAGCAGCTTGGGGGGACAGGGAAGTTCCGGGGAGCTGTTTTTT	CASSLGGQGSSGELFF
TRBV6-4	.	TRBD2	TRBJ2-2	TGTGCCAGCAGAGTTACTAGCGGGGGGAACACCGGGGAGCTGTTTTTT	CASRVTSGGNTGELFF
TRBV18	.	.	TRBJ1-1	TGTGCCAGCTCAGCTGGTACCGGGGGAGGTCCGGTGGGCACTGAAGCTTTCTTT	CASSAGTGGGPVGTEAFF
TRBV2	.	.	TRBJ1-1	TGTGCCAGTGGGGGGGTCACTGAAGCTTTCTTT	CASGGVTEAFF
TRBV6-4	.	.	TRBJ2-2	TGTGCCAGCAGTGACTCGGGCAACACCGGGGAGCTGTTTTTT	CASSDSGNTGELFF
TRBV19	.	.	TRBJ1-5	TGTGCCAGTAGTGTTCAGGTTTACAATCAGCCCCAGCATTTT	CASSVQVYNQPQHF
TRBV6-5	.	TRBD1	TRBJ2-2	TGTGCCAGCAGACCGCAGGGGGCCGGGGAGCTGTTTTTT	CASRPQGAGELFF
TRBV5-6	once	TRBD1	TRBJ2-5	TGTGCCAGCAGCTTCGGACAGGGACAAGAGACCCAGTACTTC	CASSFGQGQETQYF
TRBV5-5	few	TRBD1	TRBJ1-5	TGTGCCAGCAGCCCCGGGGGGACAGGGGGCCAGCCCCAGCATTTT	CASSPGGTGGQPQHF
TRBV18	.	TRBD1	TRBJ1-5	TGTGCCAGCGCTAAAACAGGGGTCGGGCAGCCCCAGCATTTT	CASAKTGVGQPQHF
TRBV6-6	.	TRBD2	TRBJ2-1	TGTGCCAGCAGTTACCGAAGCGGGAGCTCCTACAATGAGCAGTTCTTC	CASSYRSGSSYNEQFF
TRBV7-9	.	TRBD1	TRBJ1-1	TGTGCCAGCAGCTTGGGGACAGGGACAAGTGGGGCTTTCTTT	CASSLGTGTSGAFF
TRBV28	.	.	TRBJ2-7	TGTGCCAGCCGGGAAGGTTCTTTCCCCTACGAGCAGTACTTC	CASREGSFPYEQYF
TRBV5-8	.	TRBD1	TRBJ1-4	TGTGCCAGCAGCCGCGGGACAGCTCAGGAAAAACTGTTTTTT	CASSRGTAQEKLFF
TRBV7-3	.	.	TRBJ2-2	TGTGCCAGCAGCATTAACAGGGTGTCCAACACCGGGGAGCTGTTTTTT	CASSINRVSNTGELFF
TRBV28	.	TRBD1	TRBJ1-5	TGTGCCAGCAAGGGGGACAGTTTTCTGGTGTTGCGTCAGCCCCAGCATTTT	CASKGDSFLVLRQPQHF
TRBV19	.	.	TRBJ2-5	TGTGCCAGTAGTAACTGGGGCAGGACAGAGACCCAGTACTTC	CASSNWGRTETQYF
TRBV5-1	.	TRBD2	TRBJ2-3	TGCGCCAGCACTCGGGAGGGCGATACGCAGTATTTT	CASTREGDTQYF